The 30 T cell receptor beta chains presented below share a single source sample, sequenced in a study of CD8+CD57+ T cells in acquired aplastic anemia. CD8+CD57+ cell expansion, shown by flow cytometry, had occurred in the patients selected for sequencing. CDR3 and TCR beta VDJ profiling relied on genomic DNA as the template. TCRdb independently ran MiXCR on the reads; one entry per CDR3 protein. The data hold about 180,000 distinct CDR3 sequences, with 50% to 65% observed a single time. The sequenced sample was sorted CD4+, CD8+, or CD8+CD57+ T cells (not recorded which) from PBMCs. These receptor sequences come from a human donor with aplastic anemia.

The chain carries TRBV19 and TRBJ1-1; a weak D match, TRBD1 (6 bases). The germline V gene has CDR1 LNHDA and CDR2 SQIVND (reference sequence). V lost 1 base, J lost 3 bases, and 12 bases lay in between. The CDR3 spans 15 residues. The CDR3 is CASSIGGGMDTEAFF. Here the CDR3 DNA reads TGTGCCAGTAGTATAGGAGGGGGAATGGACACTGAAGCTTTCTTT.

The chain is built from TRBV15 and TRBJ2-7, with 7 positions matching TRBD2. This CDR3 spans 15 amino acids. CDR1 LNHNV and CDR2 YYDKDF come from the germline V gene (reference sequence). V shed 0 bases, J shed 2 bases, and the junction held 4 bases outside the gene matches. The CDR3 sequence is CATSRDGAGTYEQYF. In DNA, the CDR3 is TGTGCCACCAGCAGAGATGGAGCGGGGACCTACGAGCAGTACTTC. The entire variable domain, with the rest obtained from reference TRBV15 and TRBJ2-7, is as follows: DAMVIQNPRYQVTQFGKPVTLSCSQTLNHNVMYWYQQKSSQAPKLLFHYYDKDFNNEADTPDNFQSRRPNTSFCFLDIRSPGLGDTAMYLCATSRDGAGTYEQYFGPGTRLTVT.

The chain couples TRBV2 to TRBJ2-5, with 12 bases identical to TRBD2. Germline CDR1 is SNHLY and CDR2 is FYNNEI. The ends lost 0 bases at V and 5 bases at J; junction bases unmatched: 10. This CDR3 has 18 residues. The CDR3 spells CASSEARTSGGFGETQYF. As DNA, the CDR3 is TGTGCCAGCAGTGAAGCGCGAACTAGCGGGGGGTTCGGTGAGACCCAGTACTTC.

CDR3 loop: CATSVSRGSWNYEQYF. The CDR3 DNA follows: TGTGCCACCAGTGTTTCCCGAGGGAGTTGGAACTACGAGCAGTACTTC. The rearrangement links TRBV24-1 to TRBJ2-7, with D perhaps matching TRBD2 (5 bases). This CDR3 region has 16 residues. Germline CDR1 is KGHDR and CDR2 is SFDVKD. Trimming removed 5 bases at V and 3 bases at J, with 19 bases between.

CDR3 sequence reads: CASSLRGSEIKNTEAFF. The CDR3 DNA follows: TGTGCCAGCAGCTTAAGGGGGTCCGAGATAAAGAACACTGAAGCTTTCTTT. This rearrangement joins TRBV7-2 to TRBJ1-1; D perhaps matches TRBD1 (6 bases). Trimming removed 2 bases from V and 1 base from J, with 17 bases in between. Germline V lookup: CDR1 SGHTA, CDR2 FQGNSA. CDR3 length: 17 residues.

This clonotype was detected ten times or more. The chain combines TRBV2 with TRBJ2-1; D may match TRBD1 or TRBD2 (6 bases each). Trimming pared 7 bases from V and 0 bases from J, leaving 19 bases between. Looked up from germline, CDR1 is SNHLY and CDR2 is FYNNEI. CDR3 size: 17 residues. CDR3 sequence (DNA): TGTGCCAGCACTGGGGGGCCGCCCTCGAGCTCCTACAATGAGCAGTTCTTC. This encodes CASTGGPPSSSYNEQFF. The full variable domain, its missing parts supplied by reference TRBV2 and TRBJ2-1, is EPEVTQTPSHQVTQMGQEVILRCVPISNHLYFYWYRQILGQKVEFLVSFYNNEISEKSEIFDDQFSVERPDGSNFTLKIRSTKLEDSAMYFCASTGGPPSSSYNEQFFGPGTRLTVL.

In its sample, this clonotype was seen many times. CDR3 nucleotides: TGTGCCAGCAGCTTCTCGATGGGGGGCAAAAACATTCAGTACTTC. Its protein is CASSFSMGGKNIQYF. The chain employs TRBV7-9 and TRBJ2-4, with D tentatively TRBD2 (6 bases). Germline V gene sequence: CDR1 SEHNR, CDR2 FQNEAQ (reference sequence). The CDR3 sequence is 15 residues long. V was shortened by 3 bases and J by 3 bases, with 12 bases between the two germline ends.

Ten or more counts support this clonotype. V and J are TRBV2 and TRBJ2-3; the D is unclear. Germline V gene lookup returns CDR1 SNHLY and CDR2 FYNNEI. The CDR3 sequence is 16 residues long. The V end lost 5 bases, the J end lost 2 bases, and 17 bases lay between the germline ends. CDR3 sequence: CASSPRVPPVTDTQYF. In DNA, the CDR3 is TGTGCCAGCAGTCCCCGGGTCCCTCCTGTCACAGATACGCAGTATTTT.

V usage is TRBV13 and J usage is TRBJ2-3; a possible D gene is TRBD2 (6 bases). Germline CDR1 reads PRHDT; CDR2 reads FYEKMQ (reference sequence). The V and J ends lost 0 bases and 8 bases respectively, with 9 bases between them. The CDR3 runs 13 residues. CDR3 DNA: TGTGCCAGCAGCTTAGGCCCCGGGAGTACGCAGTATTTT. Amino acids: CASSLGPGSTQYF.

The chain links TRBV7-9 to TRBJ1-2, with 10 bases identical to TRBD1. CDR1 SEHNR and CDR2 FQNEAQ come from the germline V gene (reference sequence). After removal of 1 base from V and 6 bases from J, the junction contained 11 bases not matched to a gene. The CDR3 sequence is 17 residues long. In nucleotides, the CDR3 is TGTGCCAGCAGCTTAGTGGGGCCGACAGGGGGCAAGGATGGCTACACCTTC. Translating it yields CASSLVGPTGGKDGYTF. Full variable domain (rest looked up from reference TRBV7-9 and TRBJ1-2): DTGVSQNPRHKITKRGQNVTFRCDPISEHNRLYWYRQTLGQGPEFLTYFQNEAQLEKSRLLSDRFSAERPKGSFSTLEIQRTEQGDSAMYLCASSLVGPTGGKDGYTFGSGTRLTVV.

The chain recombines TRBV15 with TRBJ1-2; D call uncertain. This CDR3 is built from 12 residues. V lost 3 bases and J lost 8, with 10 bases in between. The germline gives CDR1 LNHNV, CDR2 YYDKDF (reference sequence). The CDR3 loop reads CATSSERWGYTF. The CDR3 bases are TGTGCCACCAGCAGTGAAAGGTGGGGCTACACCTTC.

The J gene is TRBJ1-1, the V gene TRBV15, with no clear D. Between the trimmed V and J ends, which lost 1 base and 0 bases, there was a span of 3 bases. The germline V gene encodes CDR1 LNHNV and CDR2 YYDKDF (reference sequence). The CDR3 covers 13 residues. CDR3 DNA: TGTGCCACCAGCAGAGCGCTGAACACTGAAGCTTTCTTT. Translating it yields CATSRALNTEAFF.

This clonotype was recorded only once. V is TRBV20-1 and J is TRBJ1-3; 9 bases line up with TRBD1. CDR3 length equals 14 residues. Trimming removed 1 base from V and 2 bases from J; junction bases left unmatched: 0. Germline values: CDR1 DFQATT, CDR2 SNEGSKA (reference sequence). The CDR3 sequence: CSARGQGAGNTIYF. The DNA for the CDR3 is TGCAGTGCTAGAGGACAGGGGGCTGGAAACACCATATATTTT.

For this clonotype: One end of the junction varies from germline; a read error may be responsible. The rearrangement links TRBV5-5 to TRBJ2-3; D might be TRBD2 (6 bases). CDR1 SGHKS and CDR2 YYEKEE come from the germline V gene (reference sequence). This CDR3 region has 14 residues. CDR3 in amino acids: CANSLLANTDTQYF. The DNA of the CDR3 is TGTGCCAACAGCTTACTAGCTAACACAGATACGCAGTATTTT.

The chain recombines TRBV5-6 with TRBJ1-1; D unclear. V was pared by 0 bases and J by 2 bases, with 14 bases between. Germline assignment: CDR1 SGHDT and CDR2 YYEEEE. The CDR3 totals 16 residues. The CDR3 sequence: CASSLALTPQNTEAFF. CDR3 coding DNA: TGTGCCAGCAGCTTGGCGCTGACCCCTCAAAACACTGAAGCTTTCTTT. Full variable domain (remainder filled in from reference TRBV5-6 and TRBJ1-1): DAGVTQSPTHLIKTRGQQVTLRCSPKSGHDTVSWYQQALGQGPQFIFQYYEEEERQRGNFPDRFSGHQFPNYSSELNVNALLLGDSALYLCASSLALTPQNTEAFFGQGTRLTVV.

Points on this clonotype: It is likely a read error, because the conserved phenylalanine at the end of the CDR3 is missing. The chain combines TRBV6-5 with TRBJ2-5; weak D call: TRBD1 (6 bases). This CDR3 spans 18 amino acids. Germline V gene sequence: CDR1 MNHEY, CDR2 SVGAGI. The CDR3 reads CASSYSPSRGGGQEIQYS. The CDR3 bases are TGTGCCAGCAGTTACTCACCCTCACGCGGTGGGGGACAAGAGATCCAGTACTCC.

This clonotype was observed at least ten times. The genes are TRBV10-3 and TRBJ2-7, with no clear D. V lost 2 bases to trimming and J lost 2 bases, with 10 bases between them. The CDR3 sequence is 14 residues long. Germline CDR1 is ENHRY and CDR2 is SYGVKD. Written as DNA, the CDR3 is TGTGCCATCAGTGAGATGCCAAATCCCTACGAGCAGTACTTC. Translation gives CAISEMPNPYEQYF.

The V gene is TRBV9, the J gene TRBJ1-1; the match to TRBD1 covers 7 bases. With 0 bases clipped from V and 3 bases from J, the junction kept 5 bases outside the gene matches. The germline gives CDR1 SGDLS, CDR2 YYNGEE. The CDR3 totals 15 residues. The CDR3 reads CASSVVTGLDTEAFF. The CDR3 region has the DNA TGTGCCAGCAGCGTAGTGACAGGGTTGGACACTGAAGCTTTCTTT.

This clonotype was observed at least ten times. The gene calls are TRBV4-1 and TRBJ1-1, with TRBD1 as a possible D gene (6 bases). V was pared by 3 bases and J by 1 base, with 9 bases between. CDR1 and CDR2 (germline): MGHRA, YSYEKL. The CDR3 consists of 14 residues. This CDR3 reads CASSQADRNTEAFF. CDR3 in DNA: TGCGCCAGCAGCCAGGCGGACAGGAACACTGAAGCTTTCTTT.

This clonotype was observed a single time. The chain carries TRBV20-1 and TRBJ1-1; D not resolved. Germline loops: CDR1 DFQATT, CDR2 SNEGSKA (reference sequence). The CDR3 runs 12 residues. V gave up 8 bases and J gave up 4 bases, with 14 bases separating them. CDR3 region: CSTRAGFTEAFF. For the CDR3, the DNA is TGCAGTACTCGGGCCGGGTTCACTGAAGCTTTCTTT.

As for this clonotype: One junction end disagrees with the germline gene, perhaps due to a read error. The gene calls are TRBV6-4 and TRBJ1-5, with 8 bases matching TRBD1. The germline V gene encodes CDR1 MRHNA and CDR2 SNTAGT. The CDR3 has 16 amino acids. The CDR3 region is CASSYSRQGRNQPQHF. For the CDR3, the DNA is TGTGCCAGCAGTTACTCCAGACAGGGGCGAAATCAGCCCCAGCATTTT.

This clonotype was counted a single time. The CDR3 nucleotides are TGTGCCAGTAGTATCCACGAGACCCAGTACTTC. Its protein is CASSIHETQYF. The chain uses TRBV19 and TRBJ2-5; D uncertain. V gave up 3 bases and J gave up 5 bases, with 4 bases separating them. The CDR3 contains 11 residues. Germline values: CDR1 LNHDA, CDR2 SQIVND (reference sequence).

This clonotype showed up just once. The CDR3 protein is CSARATRGGGTGYEQYF. CDR3 DNA: TGCAGTGCTAGAGCAACTCGAGGGGGCGGGACCGGCTACGAGCAGTACTTC. The gene calls are TRBV20-1 and TRBJ2-7, with a weak D call TRBD1 (7 bases). CDR1 and CDR2 (germline): DFQATT, SNEGSKA (reference sequence). The germline V and J ends were trimmed by 1 base and 3 bases, with 22 bases remaining between them. The CDR3 totals 17 residues.

The gene calls are TRBV20-1 and TRBJ2-4; D unclear. The ends were cut back, 0 bases at V and 9 bases at J, with 9 bases in the middle. The CDR3 length is 12 residues. Looked up from germline, CDR1 is DFQATT and CDR2 is SNEGSKA (reference sequence). CDR3 nucleotides: TGCAGTGCTAGAGATAATCTAGTCATTCAGTACTTC. This sequence encodes CSARDNLVIQYF.

This clonotype appeared many times. One end of the junction does not line up with germline, which may come from a read error. The V call is TRBV7-9, the J call TRBJ1-5; a possible D gene is TRBD1 (6 bases). The germline gives CDR1 SEHNR, CDR2 FQNEAQ (reference sequence). The CDR3 covers 18 residues. The CDR3 bases are TGTGCCAGGAGCTTCGGGACAACAGGAGTAACGGGCAATCAGCCCCAGCATTTT. Translation gives CARSFGTTGVTGNQPQHF.

This clonotype occurred a few times. V and J are TRBV10-3 and TRBJ2-7, with 9 bases matching TRBD2. This CDR3 contains 15 residues. V trimming: 7 bases; J trimming: 4 bases; junction bases outside the gene matches: 11. CDR1 ENHRY and CDR2 SYGVKD come from the germline V gene. The CDR3 loop is CAITPGLAGRYEQYF. The CDR3 coding sequence is TGTGCCATCACCCCCGGGCTAGCGGGAAGGTACGAGCAGTACTTC.

The chain combines TRBV5-1 with TRBJ2-3; 9 bases map to TRBD1. Germline V gene sequence: CDR1 SGHRS, CDR2 YFSETQ. The CDR3 covers 16 residues. Trimming at V came to 3 bases and at J to 3 bases, leaving 8 bases not matched to a gene. The CDR3: CASSSDRGRATDTQYF. The CDR3 DNA follows: TGCGCCAGCAGCTCGGACAGGGGAAGAGCGACAGATACGCAGTATTTT.

This rearrangement joins TRBV10-3 to TRBJ2-1; D is ambiguous. In germline, CDR1 is ENHRY, CDR2 SYGVKD. V lost 3 bases and J 5 bases, leaving 23 bases between the germline ends. There are 18 residues in the CDR3. DNA of the CDR3: TGTGCCATCAGTGACCCTAGTCTGAGCGATGGTAGTAACAATGAGCAGTTCTTC. Translation: CAISDPSLSDGSNNEQFF.

The CDR3 protein is CASSLDSFERQFF. The DNA of the CDR3 is TGTGCCAGCAGCTTAGATTCGTTTGAGAGACAGTTCTTC. The chain couples TRBV7-8 to TRBJ2-1; D gene ambiguous. The CDR3 loop spans 13 amino acids. V lost 1 base, J lost 13 bases, and 14 bases lay in between. The germline gives CDR1 SGHVS, CDR2 FQNEAQ. Together with reference TRBV7-8 and TRBJ2-1, the CDR3 gives the full variable domain: GAGVSQSPRYKVAKRGQDVALRCDPISGHVSLFWYQQALGQGPEFLTYFQNEAQLDKSGLPSDRFFAERPEGSVSTLKIQRTQQEDSAVYLCASSLDSFERQFFGPGTRLTVL.

This clonotype was found many times. The chain joins TRBV5-1 to TRBJ1-1; no definite D call. The V gene's germline CDR1 is SGHRS and CDR2 YFSETQ. Deletions cut 4 bases from V and 5 bases from J, with 18 bases between. The CDR3 is 15 amino acids. In DNA form, the CDR3 reads TGCGCCAGCAGCATGGGAAGAGGTGAAGTGACTGAAGCTTTCTTT. It is translated as CASSMGRGEVTEAFF.